This T cell receptor (beta chain) stems from a study of OX40 agonist ivuxolimab in advanced cancers. Study-wide results and limits: More expanded clones were found, on average, in CD8+ than in CD4+ T cells. Low levels of normalized T-cell clonal expansion also appeared in some nonresponders.

The CDR3 covers 15 residues. V was shortened by 1 base and J by 1 base, with 5 bases between the two germline ends. The germline V gene has CDR1 SNHLY and CDR2 FYNNEI. This clone was seen only a few times. Its specificity is not known. Generated by immunoSEQ multiplex PCR, the TCRdb table keeps only in-frame clones and is missing some. Counted here are tens of thousands of clones, around 90% occurring once; the ten biggest clones make up approximately 5%. This receptor was taken from an adult with an advanced solid tumor such as melanoma, head and neck, liver or kidney cancer. The chain recombines TRBV2 with TRBJ2-6; the D is unclear. The specimen comprised CD4+ or CD8+ T cells sorted from blood, sampled in a trial of the OX40 agonist ivuxolimab. For the CDR3, the DNA is TGTGCCAGCAGTGAAGTTGGTTCTGGGGCCAACGTCCTGACTTTC. Translating it yields CASSEVGSGANVLTF.